Described below is a single T cell receptor beta chain sequence and its context. This CDR3 spans 14 amino acids. J lost 2 bases, V lost 4 bases, and 2 bases had no gene match. The germline CDR1 and CDR2 sequences are SGDLS and YYNGEE. Primers used for first-strand cDNA, a TRAV- and TRBV-specific set, covered both alpha and beta chains. PCR amplification of the TCRs was performed with Phusion for 20 to 25 PCR cycles, and it relied on a constant-region primer together with a V-primer adapter. From the reads, TCRdb called clonotypes with MiXCR, one entry per CDR3 protein. The table lists 16,000 or so distinct CDR3 sequences, around 67% of them singletons, with roughly an eighth in the top ten. This specimen belongs to a study of low-dose radiotherapy and immunotherapy resistance in tumors.

The chain joins TRBV9 to TRBJ2-7; the match to TRBD2 covers 11 bases. The sequence derives from a human donor with advanced metastatic prostate, ovarian, gallbladder or colorectal cancer (not recorded which). This table probably holds off-target reads from a library built for another chain. For the CDR3, the DNA is TGTGCCAGCAGCACTAGCGGGAGCCCCTACGAGCAGTACTTC. It codes for CASSTSGSPYEQYF.